The next 27 T cell receptor beta chains were all read from a single sample in a study of shared clonotypes between healthy human individuals. TCRdb keeps only in-frame clones here, not all; method: immunoSEQ multiplex PCR. Of 500,000 to 650,000 clones listed, around 78% are singletons. What was sequenced was PBMCs. The receptors come from a woman aged 40 to 50 in good health. Some clones in this sample may be carry-over from other donors' samples.

The chain joins TRBV19 to TRBJ2-5; D not resolved. CDR1 and CDR2 (germline): LNHDA, SQIVND (reference sequence). The CDR3 length is 14 residues. V lost 3 bases, J lost 4 bases, and 12 bases lay in between. The CDR3 sequence is CASSMVWDTETQYF. CDR3 bases: TGTGCCAGTAGTATGGTTTGGGATACAGAGACCCAGTACTTC.

This clone was observed a single time. A far larger clone is only one base removed, so a read error is likely. The chain carries TRBV7-3 and TRBJ2-3, with D unclear. Trimming pared 4 bases from V and 4 bases from J, leaving 6 bases between. CDR3 length: 12 amino acids. Per germline, CDR1 SGHTA and CDR2 FQGTGA. The CDR3 nucleotides read TGTGCCAGCAGCTCAGACGCAGATACGCAGTATTTT. Translation: CASSSDADTQYF.

V usage is TRBV6-1 and J usage is TRBJ1-4; no clear D. V shed 3 bases and J shed 13 bases, with 12 bases lying between them. CDR1 MNHNS and CDR2 SASEGT come from the germline V gene. The length of the CDR3 is 12 residues. CDR3 DNA: TGTGCCAGCAGTGACTTGCGCGGAAGACTGTTTTTT. Encoded protein: CASSDLRGRLFF.

The chain is built from TRBV18 and TRBJ1-1; weak D call: TRBD1 (5 bases). V lost 2 bases and J 5 bases, leaving 15 bases between the germline ends. The germline gives CDR1 KGHSH, CDR2 LQKENI. The CDR3 is 15 amino acids. The CDR3 region has the DNA TGTGCCAGCTCACCAGCAGGGTCTCGAGAAACTGAAGCTTTCTTT. The encoded protein is CASSPAGSRETEAFF.

This chain joins TRBV10-3 and TRBJ2-1; 8 nucleotides align to TRBD2. The CDR3 runs to 17 residues. Trimming removed 2 bases from V and 7 bases from J; junction bases left unmatched: 13. Per germline, CDR1 ENHRY and CDR2 SYGVKD. The DNA of the CDR3 is TGTGCCATCAGTGAGGAACAGGGAGCGGGAGCCCCTAATGAGCAGTTCTTC. Residues: CAISEEQGAGAPNEQFF.

The chain couples TRBV27 to TRBJ2-7, with D unclear. The CDR3 is 13 residues long. Germline loops: CDR1 MNHEY, CDR2 SMNVEV (reference sequence). The germline V and J ends were trimmed by 3 bases and 3 bases, with 9 bases remaining between them. CDR3: CASSFRTGYEQYF. DNA of the CDR3: TGTGCCAGCAGTTTCCGAACTGGCTACGAGCAGTACTTC.

Worth noting for this clone: A far larger clone is one base from this, pointing to a likely read error. The chain is built from TRBV30 and TRBJ2-5; TRBD2 matches at 7 bases. Germline CDR1 and CDR2: GTSNPN and SVGIG (reference sequence). The CDR3 extends over 16 amino acids. CDR3 sequence reads: CAWKTVRLAAKEIQYF. As DNA, the CDR3 is TGTGCCTGGAAGACGGTTCGCCTAGCGGCCAAAGAGATCCAGTACTTC.

This rearrangement joins TRBV27 to TRBJ2-1, with 10 nucleotides matching TRBD2. The CDR3 spans 16 residues. Germline V gene lookup returns CDR1 MNHEY and CDR2 SMNVEV (reference sequence). The junction had 7 bases not matched to a gene; V was cut back by 1 base and J by 7 bases. The CDR3 spells CASSLYPWTSGNEQFF. The CDR3 DNA follows: TGTGCCAGCAGTTTATACCCCTGGACTAGCGGAAATGAGCAGTTCTTC.

This chain connects TRBV30 to TRBJ1-2; D unresolved. Trimming took 2 bases from V and 2 from J, leaving 12 bases between them. Germline assignment: CDR1 GTSNPN and CDR2 SVGIG (reference sequence). This CDR3 region has 14 residues. CDR3 nucleotide sequence: TGTGCCTGGAGTACGGTCAGCAAAAACTATGGCTACACCTTC. This codes for CAWSTVSKNYGYTF.

This clone was counted many times. The rearrangement joins TRBV27 to TRBJ2-5; D remains unclear. Trimming shortened V by 6 bases and J by 0 bases, and 5 bases separated the two germline ends. Germline V gives CDR1 MNHEY, CDR2 SMNVEV (reference sequence). The CDR3 covers 12 residues. The CDR3 spells CASSDNQETQYF. CDR3 nucleotide sequence: TGTGCCAGCAGCGATAACCAAGAGACCCAGTACTTC.

The chain has TRBV29-1 and TRBJ2-6; D is unresolved. The CDR3 runs to 13 residues. Germline assignment: CDR1 SQVTM and CDR2 ANQGSEA. The V and J ends lost 6 bases and 0 bases respectively, with 6 bases between them. CDR3 sequence reads: CSVLRSGANVLTF. The CDR3 bases are TGCAGCGTGTTACGCTCTGGGGCCAACGTCCTGACTTTC.

This sequence joins TRBV28 and TRBJ1-2; 11 bases match TRBD1. The V and J ends lost 3 bases and 4 bases, in that order; junction bases with no gene match: 1. This CDR3 contains 14 residues. CDR1 is MDHEN, CDR2 SYDVKM, per germline. The CDR3 sequence: CASSFGTGGYGYTF. In DNA, the CDR3 is TGTGCCAGCAGTTTCGGGACAGGGGGCTATGGCTACACCTTC.

This chain joins TRBV21-1 and TRBJ2-3; TRBD1, as called in the table, went unchecked against the DNA. TRBV21-1 is a listed pseudogene. The CDR3 has 17 residues. CDR3 nucleotides: TGTGCCAGCAGCAATGCTCGGAGGAACAGGGGGACAGATACGCAGTATTTT. Its translation: CASSNARRNRGTDTQYF.

As to this clone: One junction end disagrees with the germline gene, perhaps due to a read error. The chain has TRBV2 and TRBJ2-2; 8 nucleotides align to TRBD2. CDR1 and CDR2 (germline): SNHLY, FYNNEI. This CDR3 region has 16 residues. CDR3 sequence reads: CASSVSGRTNTGEQFF. The CDR3 DNA is TGTGCCAGCAGTGTGAGCGGGAGAACGAACACCGGGGAGCAGTTTTTT.

J is TRBJ2-2 and V is TRBV6-5; 8 bases line up with TRBD2. CDR3 size: 13 residues. Germline-derived CDR1 and CDR2 are MNHEY and SVGAGI. Trimming took 7 bases from V and 6 from J; bases not matched to a gene: 4. DNA of the CDR3: TGTGCCAGCAAGACTAGCGTCTCCGGGGAGCTGTTTTTT. Its translation: CASKTSVSGELFF.

The CDR3 DNA is TGTGCCTGGCGCCCCAGGGATGGCCAATCCTACAATGAGCAGTTCTTC. As protein: CAWRPRDGQSYNEQFF. V is TRBV30 and J is TRBJ2-1, with a tentative D call TRBD1 (5 bases). CDR1 GTSNPN and CDR2 SVGIG come from the germline V gene (reference sequence). The CDR3 sequence is 16 residues long. V was trimmed by 5 bases and J by 1 base, leaving 18 bases between them.

This clone has a single count. V usage is TRBV28 and J usage is TRBJ1-4; D is unresolved. The CDR3 runs 13 residues. The germline gives CDR1 MDHEN, CDR2 SYDVKM. Trimming shortened V by 5 bases and J by 11 bases, and 15 bases separated the two germline ends. The CDR3 region has the DNA TGTGCCAGCAGTCAGCGAGTCGGTCCGAAACTGTTTTTT. The encoded protein is CASSQRVGPKLFF.

The chain employs TRBV7-2 and TRBJ2-5; D remains ambiguous. Germline CDR1 and CDR2: SGHTA and FQGNSA. Trimming removed 0 bases at V and 0 bases at J, with 11 bases between. The CDR3 runs to 16 residues. The CDR3 bases are TGTGCCAGCAGCTTAGCTCCGACTCGGAACCAAGAGACCCAGTACTTC. Residues: CASSLAPTRNQETQYF.

A word on this clone: A read error is likely here: a far larger clone is one base away. The rearrangement uses TRBV7-6 and TRBJ2-1; 13 positions agree with TRBD2. Germline loops: CDR1 SGHVS, CDR2 FNYEAQ. Trimming cost V 5 bases and J 0 bases; bases outside gene matches: 10. The CDR3 is 19 residues long. As DNA, the CDR3 is TGTGCCAGCAGCCCGGGGGCACTAGCGGGAGGGAGCTCCTACAATGAGCAGTTCTTC. This gives the protein CASSPGALAGGSSYNEQFF.

The chain employs TRBV13 and TRBJ2-4, with 8 bases aligning to TRBD1. Germline V gives CDR1 PRHDT, CDR2 FYEKMQ (reference sequence). The length of the CDR3 is 14 residues. The junction had 7 bases not matched to a gene; V was cut back by 4 bases and J by 8 bases. CDR3 bases: TGTGCCAGCAGCTCTGTGGGACAGGCCGACATTCAGTACTTC. Amino acids: CASSSVGQADIQYF.

The V gene is TRBV10-3, the J gene TRBJ1-5; D ambiguous. This CDR3 is 13 amino acids long. CDR1 and CDR2 (germline): ENHRY, SYGVKD. Trimming took off 6 bases at V and 5 bases at J, with 11 bases between the two ends. DNA for the CDR3: TGTGCCATCAGGGCGGGTGGGGATCAGCCCCAGCATTTT. Encoded protein: CAIRAGGDQPQHF.

This chain links TRBV9 with TRBJ2-1, with D unresolved. Germline V gene lookup returns CDR1 SGDLS and CDR2 YYNGEE. The CDR3 covers 13 residues. V was cut by 0 bases and J by 8 bases, with 9 bases left in between. Here the CDR3 DNA reads TGTGCCAGCAGCGTAGGTGTGCGCGATGAGCAGTTCTTC. This codes for CASSVGVRDEQFF.

As for this clone: This sample includes further DNA sequences coding for the same CDR3. The chain carries TRBV20-1 and TRBJ2-1, with D unresolved. The CDR3 length is 10 residues. Germline CDR1 is DFQATT and CDR2 is SNEGSKA (reference sequence). Here the CDR3 DNA reads TGCACTCCTTTCGTTAATGAGCAGTTCTTC. Amino acid sequence: CTPFVNEQFF.

This sequence joins TRBV7-2 and TRBJ2-1; TRBD2 matches at 7 bases. Germline CDR1 reads SGHTA; CDR2 reads FQGNSA. This CDR3 spans 16 amino acids. With V trimmed by 0 bases and J by 4 bases, 6 bases remained unmatched. The CDR3 bases are TGTGCCAGCAGCTTAGCGCGGGGGACGGTATACAATGAGCAGTTCTTC. Translating it yields CASSLARGTVYNEQFF.

The chain uses TRBV19 and TRBJ2-2, with a weak D call TRBD2 (6 bases). This CDR3 has 17 residues. V lost 3 bases and J 7 bases, leaving 21 bases between the germline ends. CDR1 LNHDA and CDR2 SQIVND come from the germline V gene (reference sequence). CDR3 sequence: CASSMRMGWDSFGELFF. The CDR3 DNA reads as TGTGCCAGTAGTATGCGCATGGGGTGGGACTCGTTCGGGGAGCTGTTTTTT.

V gene TRBV5-6 combines with J gene TRBJ2-6, with 7 nucleotides matching TRBD1. The CDR3 totals 18 residues. V trimming: 5 bases; J trimming: 0 bases; junction bases outside the gene matches: 11. Germline CDR1 SGHDT, CDR2 YYEEEE. In DNA, the CDR3 is TGTGCCAGCAGAAGAGCCTCACAGGGGCACTCTGGGGCCAACGTCCTGACTTTC. This encodes CASRRASQGHSGANVLTF. The full variable domain, rest sourced from reference TRBV5-6 and TRBJ2-6, is DAGVTQSPTHLIKTRGQQVTLRCSPKSGHDTVSWYQQALGQGPQFIFQYYEEEERQRGNFPDRFSGHQFPNYSSELNVNALLLGDSALYLCASRRASQGHSGANVLTFGAGSRLTVL.

The V and J genes are TRBV4-3 and TRBJ1-5; no clear D. CDR1 is LGHNA, CDR2 YSLEER, per germline. The CDR3 loop spans 14 amino acids. The V and J ends lost 0 bases and 6 bases respectively, with 9 bases between them. The CDR3 region is CASSQDVSLQPQHF. As DNA, the CDR3 is TGCGCCAGCAGCCAAGACGTATCCCTTCAGCCCCAGCATTTT.